This T cell receptor (beta chain) was sequenced for a study of CD8 T cells in ankylosing spondylitis. TCRdb re-called the 5' RACE reads through MiXCR, storing one row per CDR3 protein. The table shows roughly 200,000 distinct CDR3 sequences, with 25% to 30% occurring only once. V was pared by 1 base and J by 2 bases, with 10 bases between. From germline, CDR1 is DFQATT and CDR2 SNEGSKA (reference sequence). The CDR3 loop spans 14 amino acids. V gene TRBV20-1 combines with J gene TRBJ2-3, with D perhaps matching TRBD2 (6 bases). The source is a male donor with ankylosing spondylitis or in good health (not recorded which). What was sequenced was blood, either unsorted or a sorted T cell fraction (not recorded which). The CDR3 DNA reads as TGCAGTGCTAGAGGCGGAGGGGACACAGATACGCAGTATTTT. Its translation: CSARGGGDTDTQYF.